One sample yielded the 6 T cell receptor beta chains listed below, sequenced in a study of human CD8 memory T cell subsets. A UMI-labeled 5' RACE approach was the method that produced the TCR beta libraries. TCRdb reworked the 5' RACE reads into one entry per CDR3 protein, no DNA. Its clone listing holds just under 7,500 distinct CDR3 sequences. The sequencing input was CD8+ T cells from PBMCs. These TCRs come from a human donor in good health.

The V and J genes are TRBV7-9 and TRBJ2-3; TCRdb picks TRBD2, but there is no DNA to check that call. Germline V gene sequence: CDR1 SEHNR, CDR2 FQNEAQ (reference sequence). This CDR3 is 15 amino acids long. CDR3 amino acids: CASSWGLEDADTQYF. Variable domain in full (rest from reference TRBV7-9 and TRBJ2-3): DTGVSQNPRHKITKRGQNVTFRCDPISEHNRLYWYRQTLGQGPEFLTYFQNEAQLEKSRLLSDRFSAERPKGSFSTLEIQRTEQGDSAMYLCASSWGLEDADTQYFGPGTRLTVL.

This chain joins TRBV2 and TRBJ1-2; TCRdb selects TRBD1, and the lack of DNA leaves this call unchecked. This CDR3 region has 14 residues. Germline CDR1 SNHLY, CDR2 FYNNEI. CDR3 region: CASSEWGSGYGYTF.

The genes are TRBV19 and TRBJ2-7; the TRBD2 assignment by TCRdb is unverifiable without DNA. This CDR3 has 14 residues. The germline V gene encodes CDR1 LNHDA and CDR2 SQIVND (reference sequence). The CDR3 region is CASSIPGLVYEQYF.

V and J are TRBV11-2 and TRBJ2-1; TCRdb names TRBD2, which stays unverified in the absence of DNA. Germline V gene sequence: CDR1 SGHAT, CDR2 FQNNGV. The CDR3 loop spans 16 amino acids. CDR3 protein: CASRPPSGGLDNEQFF.

This clonotype is called medium-sized (0.01 to 0.1%) based on its frequency. The genes are TRBV6-5 and TRBJ2-5; TCRdb names TRBD1, which stays unverified in the absence of DNA. Germline loops: CDR1 MNHEY, CDR2 SVGAGI. CDR3 length: 14 residues. CDR3 residues: CASSPPGGGETQYF.

V is TRBV7-9 and J is TRBJ2-1; TCRdb proposes TRBD2, but this gene call is untestable without DNA. CDR3 length equals 13 residues. Germline CDR1 and CDR2: SEHNR and FQNEAQ (reference sequence). CDR3 loop: CASSLAQEIVLFF.